What follows are 11 T cell receptor beta chains derived from one specimen sequenced in a study of blood T cells in healthy people across ages. The authors ran a second PCR of about 7 to 11 cycles using a sample-barcoded 5' primer and a J-beta primer mix. TCRdb used MiXCR to reprocess the 5' RACE reads, holding one entry per CDR3 protein. The sample has 500,000 to 700,000 distinct CDR3 sequences; under 30% are singletons. The material sequenced was blood. The receptors were gathered from a woman older than 75 in good health.

This clonotype occurred many times. The chain links TRBV4-3 to TRBJ1-2; D is possibly TRBD1 (5 bases). CDR3 length equals 15 residues. In germline, CDR1 is LGHNA, CDR2 YSLEER. With 0 bases removed from V and 2 bases from J, the gap between germline ends came to 10 bases. The CDR3 DNA follows: TGCGCCAGCAGCCAAGAAGGCGGGGGAAACTATGGCTACACCTTC. As protein: CASSQEGGGNYGYTF.

This clonotype has a count of ten or more. The chain carries TRBV10-3 and TRBJ2-5, with D perhaps TRBD1 (6 bases). The V gene's germline CDR1 is ENHRY and CDR2 SYGVKD. The V gene lost 5 bases and the J gene lost 5 bases, with 9 bases spanning the gap. CDR3 length: 12 residues. CDR3 in DNA: TGTGCCATCAGTCAGGGGTTGGAGACCCAGTACTTC. This translates into CAISQGLETQYF.

A word on this clonotype: A much larger clone lies a single base off, so this may be a read error. The chain combines TRBV20-1 with TRBJ2-7; 12 positions match TRBD1. Near its end, the DNA agrees better with TRBJ2-5, so the J call may be wrong. Germline V gene lookup returns CDR1 DFQATT and CDR2 SNEGSKA (reference sequence). The CDR3 runs 16 residues. This CDR3 reads CSASGRGTGGGETQYF. The CDR3 region has the DNA TGCAGTGCTAGTGGTAGGGGGACAGGGGGCGGAGAGACCCAGTACTTC.

This clonotype was seen repeatedly, ten times or more. The chain recombines TRBV2 with TRBJ2-5, with D perhaps matching TRBD1 (6 bases). The germline V gene encodes CDR1 SNHLY and CDR2 FYNNEI. There are 12 residues in the CDR3. The V end lost 1 base, the J end lost 13 bases, and 13 bases lay between the germline ends. Written as DNA, the CDR3 is TGTGCCAGCAGTGAAGAGGGACAAGTGGGGTACTTC. Encoded protein: CASSEEGQVGYF.

This clonotype has a handful of counts. The chain carries TRBV5-1 and TRBJ2-3; TRBD2 aligns across 8 bases. J lost 5 bases, V lost 4 bases, and 18 bases had no gene match. CDR1 and CDR2 (germline): SGHRS, YFSETQ. The length of the CDR3 is 18 residues. CDR3 nucleotides: TGCGCCAGCAGCCAACCAAGAGGACGGGGGGGCCGAGGAGATACGCAGTATTTT. Protein: CASSQPRGRGGRGDTQYF.

The sample holds many counts of this clonotype. The V gene is TRBV7-6, the J gene TRBJ2-1; 9 bases fit TRBD2. This CDR3 has 16 amino acids. The V gene's germline CDR1 is SGHVS and CDR2 FNYEAQ. The V segment lost 4 bases and the J segment 8 bases; nucleotides outside the gene matches: 12. The CDR3 bases are TGTGCCAGCAGCTCATTAGGTATAGCGGGGGCCGATGAGCAGTTCTTC. Translated, it gives CASSSLGIAGADEQFF.

The chain's CDR3 is CASSLGDRGNGYTF. CDR3 bases: TGTGCCAGCAGCTTAGGGGACAGGGGGAATGGCTACACCTTC. The rearrangement links TRBV7-2 to TRBJ1-2; the match to TRBD1 covers 11 bases. This CDR3 comprises 14 residues. J gave up 6 bases and V 1 base, and 1 base lay outside the gene matches. Germline V CDR1 and CDR2: SGHTA, FQGNSA.

The sample holds many counts of this clonotype. This chain joins TRBV2 and TRBJ2-3; 7 positions match TRBD1. Germline V gives CDR1 SNHLY, CDR2 FYNNEI. The V gene end was trimmed by 3 bases and the J gene end by 0 bases; junction bases not matched to a gene: 3. This CDR3 has 15 residues. CDR3 region: CASSETGLSTDTQYF. The CDR3 region has the DNA TGTGCCAGCAGTGAGACAGGGTTAAGCACAGATACGCAGTATTTT.

This clonotype was detected only a few times. The chain links TRBV3-1 to TRBJ2-7; the match to TRBD1 covers 7 bases. CDR3 size: 14 residues. CDR1 is LGHDT, CDR2 YNNKEL, per germline (reference sequence). Trimming at V came to 4 bases and at J to 6 bases, leaving 9 bases not matched to a gene. Here the CDR3 reads CASSLSGTATEQYF. Here the CDR3 DNA reads TGTGCCAGCAGCCTAAGTGGGACAGCTACCGAGCAGTACTTC.

This clonotype was found many times. The chain has TRBV6-5 and TRBJ1-6; D perhaps matches TRBD1 (6 bases). The ends were cut back, 7 bases at V and 9 bases at J, with 16 bases in the middle. In germline, CDR1 is MNHEY, CDR2 SVGAGI. The CDR3 consists of 14 residues. CDR3 sequence reads: CASTWDNPTSPLHF. CDR3 nucleotide sequence: TGTGCCAGCACCTGGGACAATCCTACTTCACCCCTCCACTTT.

This clonotype was seen more than once but under ten times. A junction boundary mismatches the germline segment, possibly from a read error. The chain joins TRBV5-1 to TRBJ2-3; D is unclear. From germline, CDR1 is SGHRS and CDR2 YFSETQ. CDR3 length equals 13 residues. In DNA form, the CDR3 reads TGCGCCGGCAGCTCGGCTAGCACAGATACGCAGTATTTT. It specifies CAGSSASTDTQYF.